These 22 T cell receptor beta chains originate from one sample sequenced in a study of OX40 agonist ivuxolimab in advanced cancers. The method was immunoSEQ multiplex PCR; TCRdb's version includes in-frame clones alone and lacks a portion of them. The sample lists tens of thousands of clones; 92% were seen once. The sample was CD4+ or CD8+ T cells sorted from blood, taken in a trial of the OX40 agonist ivuxolimab. The receptors were gathered from an adult with an advanced solid tumor such as melanoma, head and neck, liver or kidney cancer.

The chain employs TRBV29-1 and TRBJ2-1; possibly TRBD1 for D (6 bases). CDR1 is SQVTM, CDR2 ANQGSEA, per germline. This CDR3 has 10 amino acids. Trimming took off 5 bases at V and 10 bases at J, with 9 bases between the two ends. The CDR3 loop is CSVQGIEQFF. CDR3 nucleotide sequence: TGCAGCGTTCAGGGGATAGAGCAGTTCTTC.

The chain has TRBV2 and TRBJ2-2, with 10 bases identical to TRBD2. Germline V gives CDR1 SNHLY, CDR2 FYNNEI. The V segment lost 6 bases and the J segment 3 bases; nucleotides outside the gene matches: 16. The CDR3 extends over 19 amino acids. The CDR3 sequence is CASSDLGLAATFDTGELFF. CDR3 nucleotides: TGTGCCAGCAGCGACTTAGGACTAGCGGCCACCTTTGACACCGGGGAGCTGTTTTTT.

The chain employs TRBV27 and TRBJ2-7; D uncertain. V lost 3 bases and J 1 base, leaving 7 bases between the germline ends. CDR3 size: 13 residues. CDR1 is MNHEY, CDR2 SMNVEV, per germline (reference sequence). The CDR3 loop is CASSFGVSYEQYF. CDR3 DNA: TGTGCCAGCAGTTTTGGGGTTTCCTACGAGCAGTACTTC.

The CDR3 coding sequence is TGTGCCAGCAGTCTAAGCGATGGACTAGCGGCCCACAATGAGCAGTTCTTC. Translation: CASSLSDGLAAHNEQFF. The rearrangement joins TRBV28 to TRBJ2-1, with 10 bases matching TRBD2. Germline V gives CDR1 MDHEN, CDR2 SYDVKM. V trimming: 5 bases; J trimming: 5 bases; junction bases outside the gene matches: 12. The CDR3 contains 17 residues.

This chain links TRBV12-5 with TRBJ2-2, with TRBD1 matching 9 bases. CDR3 size: 16 residues. After removal of 3 bases from V and 5 bases from J, the junction contained 7 bases not matched to a gene. CDR1 and CDR2 from the germline V gene are LGHNT and FRNRAP. The chain's CDR3 is CASGFLDRGSTGELFF. CDR3 in DNA: TGTGCTAGTGGTTTTCTGGACAGGGGAAGTACCGGGGAGCTGTTTTTT.

This clone was seen just once. This sequence joins TRBV27 and TRBJ1-4, with no clear D. Germline V lookup: CDR1 MNHEY, CDR2 SMNVEV (reference sequence). The length of the CDR3 is 14 residues. V was clipped by 8 bases and J by 0 bases, with 10 bases between them. The CDR3 DNA reads TGTGCCAGCCGACCGGCGACAACTAATGAAAAACTGTTTTTT. Translated, it gives CASRPATTNEKLFF.

The chain's CDR3 is CASSIWTDEQYF. In DNA form, the CDR3 reads TGTGCCAGCAGCATATGGACAGACGAGCAGTACTTC. J is TRBJ2-7 and V is TRBV11-2, with D possibly TRBD1 on 6 matching bases. The CDR3 loop spans 12 amino acids. In germline, CDR1 is SGHAT, CDR2 FQNNGV. V dropped 5 bases and J dropped 5 bases, with 10 bases sitting between them.

The rearrangement links TRBV25-1 to TRBJ2-1; 7 bases are shared with TRBD2. Germline values: CDR1 MGHDK, CDR2 SYGVNS. With 8 bases clipped from V and 5 bases from J, the junction kept 3 bases outside the gene matches. CDR3 length: 12 amino acids. Written as DNA, the CDR3 is TGTGCCAGCGGGCTAGCGGACAATGAGCAGTTCTTC. This gives the protein CASGLADNEQFF.

The chain couples TRBV2 to TRBJ2-1; tentatively, D is TRBD1 or TRBD2 (5 bases each). Germline CDR1 SNHLY, CDR2 FYNNEI. There are 15 residues in the CDR3. Trimming took 7 bases from V and 5 from J, leaving 18 bases between them. The CDR3 nucleotides read TGTGCCAGCACCCCTCGCGGGCAGGGACACAATGAGCAGTTCTTC. Translation gives CASTPRGQGHNEQFF.

The V gene is TRBV27, the J gene TRBJ2-1, with 7 bases aligning to TRBD2. This CDR3 is 15 amino acids long. Germline CDR1 reads MNHEY; CDR2 reads SMNVEV (reference sequence). J gave up 0 bases and V 3 bases, and 2 bases lay outside the gene matches. DNA for the CDR3: TGTGCCAGCAGTTTTCGCGGGAGCTCCTACAATGAGCAGTTCTTC. Its translation is CASSFRGSSYNEQFF.

This clone was observed once. The genes are TRBV28 and TRBJ2-6; D call uncertain. The CDR3 contains 14 residues. The V end lost 2 bases, the J end lost 0 bases, and 2 bases lay between the germline ends. Germline CDR1 and CDR2: MDHEN and SYDVKM. CDR3 loop: CASSLSSGANVLTF. CDR3 sequence (DNA): TGTGCCAGCAGTTTAAGCTCTGGGGCCAACGTCCTGACTTTC. Complete variable domain (other parts from reference TRBV28 and TRBJ2-6): DVKVTQSSRYLVKRTGEKVFLECVQDMDHENMFWYRQDPGLGLRLIYFSYDVKMKEKGDIPEGYSVSREKKERFSLILESASTNQTSMYLCASSLSSGANVLTFGAGSRLTVL.

The chain is built from TRBV7-9 and TRBJ2-7; D is uncertain. The germline gives CDR1 SEHNR, CDR2 FQNEAQ (reference sequence). Between the trimmed V and J ends, which lost 5 bases and 0 bases, there was a span of 17 bases. The CDR3 runs 16 residues. The CDR3 region is CASSQQLSGNSYEQYF. In DNA form, the CDR3 reads TGTGCCAGCAGCCAACAGCTGTCTGGGAACTCCTACGAGCAGTACTTC.

The chain recombines TRBV28 with TRBJ1-1; unclear D gene. Looked up from germline, CDR1 is MDHEN and CDR2 is SYDVKM. The V and J ends lost 1 base and 2 bases respectively, with 11 bases between them. The CDR3 spans 15 residues. CDR3 DNA: TGTGCCAGCAGTTTATCACCGACGGGTAACACTGAAGCTTTCTTT. Residues: CASSLSPTGNTEAFF. The full variable domain, rest sourced from reference TRBV28 and TRBJ1-1, is DVKVTQSSRYLVKRTGEKVFLECVQDMDHENMFWYRQDPGLGLRLIYFSYDVKMKEKGDIPEGYSVSREKKERFSLILESASTNQTSMYLCASSLSPTGNTEAFFGQGTRLTVV.

The chain has TRBV27 and TRBJ2-1; weak D call: TRBD1 (5 bases). V shed 4 bases and J shed 7 bases, with 14 bases lying between them. CDR1 is MNHEY, CDR2 SMNVEV, per germline (reference sequence). The CDR3 loop spans 14 amino acids. The CDR3 DNA sequence: TGTGCCAGCAGTTCTATGACAGATCTAAATGAGCAGTTCTTC. Translating it yields CASSSMTDLNEQFF.

The gene calls are TRBV5-1 and TRBJ2-1; D possibly corresponds to TRBD2 (5 bases). CDR3 length: 15 amino acids. Trimming left V 2 bases short and J 2 bases short, with 11 bases between. Germline V lookup: CDR1 SGHRS, CDR2 YFSETQ. CDR3 protein: CASSLWAGAYNEQFF. The CDR3 DNA is TGCGCCAGCAGCTTATGGGCGGGCGCCTACAATGAGCAGTTCTTC.

The chain couples TRBV4-2 to TRBJ2-7; no reliable D call. Germline V lookup: CDR1 LGHNA, CDR2 YNFKEQ. The CDR3 runs 15 residues. Trimming removed 0 bases at V and 2 bases at J, with 11 bases between. The DNA for the CDR3 is TGTGCCAGCAGCCAAGATACGGGTTGGGCCTACGAGCAGTACTTC. Translating it yields CASSQDTGWAYEQYF.

The V gene is TRBV29-1, the J gene TRBJ2-3; 16 bases match TRBD2. V lost 2 bases and J lost 10; bases outside the gene matches: 9. The CDR3 is 16 residues long. CDR1 is SQVTM, CDR2 ANQGSEA, per germline. CDR3 protein: CSVETEGLAGGPAQYF. CDR3 DNA: TGCAGCGTTGAAACGGAGGGACTAGCGGGAGGGCCCGCGCAGTATTTT.

The chain carries TRBV28 and TRBJ2-5; D tentatively reads TRBD1 or TRBD2 (6 bases each). The CDR3 is 15 amino acids. The germline CDR1 and CDR2 sequences are MDHEN and SYDVKM. V lost 0 bases to trimming and J lost 2 bases, with 10 bases between them. CDR3 sequence reads: CASSLWGGGQETQYF. In DNA, the CDR3 is TGTGCCAGCAGTTTATGGGGGGGCGGTCAAGAGACCCAGTACTTC. The full variable domain, in which reference TRBV28 and TRBJ2-5 provide the parts outside the CDR3, is DVKVTQSSRYLVKRTGEKVFLECVQDMDHENMFWYRQDPGLGLRLIYFSYDVKMKEKGDIPEGYSVSREKKERFSLILESASTNQTSMYLCASSLWGGGQETQYFGPGTRLLVL.

This clone was recorded a few times. This chain connects TRBV29-1 to TRBJ1-1; maybe TRBD1 (6 bases). Trimming removed 7 bases from V and 0 bases from J, with 9 bases in between. The CDR3 runs 12 residues. CDR1 is SQVTM, CDR2 ANQGSEA, per germline. The CDR3 loop is CSADSMNTEAFF. As DNA, the CDR3 is TGCAGCGCGGACAGCATGAACACTGAAGCTTTCTTT.

The chain has TRBV27 and TRBJ2-5, with no clear D. Germline V gene sequence: CDR1 MNHEY, CDR2 SMNVEV (reference sequence). This CDR3 is 16 amino acids long. Trimming left V 2 bases short and J 1 base short, with 14 bases between. In DNA, the CDR3 is TGTGCCAGCAGTTTAAGGAACTCCTACAGCCAAGAGACCCAGTACTTC. This codes for CASSLRNSYSQETQYF.

This chain connects TRBV2 to TRBJ2-7; 9 positions agree with TRBD1. CDR1 SNHLY and CDR2 FYNNEI come from the germline V gene. The CDR3 is made up of 15 amino acids. Unmatched junction bases numbered 12, after V lost 6 bases and J lost 6 bases. The CDR3 spells CASRDGDREVFEQYF. The CDR3 bases are TGTGCCAGCAGGGATGGGGACAGGGAGGTGTTCGAGCAGTACTTC.

The rearrangement joins TRBV6-6 to TRBJ2-2; D gene unclear. Trimming removed 6 bases from V and 5 bases from J, with 16 bases in between. CDR3 length: 15 residues. Germline CDR1 reads MNHNY; CDR2 reads SVGAGI (reference sequence). Written as DNA, the CDR3 is TGTGCCAGCAGCCCCGCCCCGGTCGGGACCGGGGAGCTGTTTTTT. It yields the protein CASSPAPVGTGELFF.